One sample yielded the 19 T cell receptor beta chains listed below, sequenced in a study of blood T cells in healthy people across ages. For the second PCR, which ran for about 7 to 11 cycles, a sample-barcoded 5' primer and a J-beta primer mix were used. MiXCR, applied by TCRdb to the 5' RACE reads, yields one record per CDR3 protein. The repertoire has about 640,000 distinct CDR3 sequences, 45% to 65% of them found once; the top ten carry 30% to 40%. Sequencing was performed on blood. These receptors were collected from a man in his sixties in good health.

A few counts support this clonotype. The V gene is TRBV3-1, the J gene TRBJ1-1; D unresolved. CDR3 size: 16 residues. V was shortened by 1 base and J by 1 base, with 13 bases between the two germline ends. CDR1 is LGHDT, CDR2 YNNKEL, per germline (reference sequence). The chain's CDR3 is CASSQVTWTENTEAFF. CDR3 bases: TGTGCCAGCAGCCAAGTGACCTGGACGGAGAACACTGAAGCTTTCTTT.

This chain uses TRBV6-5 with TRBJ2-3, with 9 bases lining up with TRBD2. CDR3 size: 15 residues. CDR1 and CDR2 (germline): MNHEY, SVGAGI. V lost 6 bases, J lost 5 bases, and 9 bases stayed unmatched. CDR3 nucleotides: TGTGCCAGCAGAGTCGCGGGGGGGCGAGGAGATACGCAGTATTTT. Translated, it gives CASRVAGGRGDTQYF.

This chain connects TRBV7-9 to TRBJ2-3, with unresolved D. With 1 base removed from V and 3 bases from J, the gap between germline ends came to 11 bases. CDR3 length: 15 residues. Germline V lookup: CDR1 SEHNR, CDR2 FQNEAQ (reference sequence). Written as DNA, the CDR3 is TGTGCCAGCAGCTTAGTTCTCCGTTCAACAGATACGCAGTATTTT. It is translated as CASSLVLRSTDTQYF.

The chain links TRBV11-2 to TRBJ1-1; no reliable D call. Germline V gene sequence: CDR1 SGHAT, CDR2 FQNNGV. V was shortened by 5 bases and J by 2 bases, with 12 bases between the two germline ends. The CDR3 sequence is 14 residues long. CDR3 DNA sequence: TGTGCCAGCAGCCAAGTAGCAGCAAACACTGAAGCTTTCTTT. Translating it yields CASSQVAANTEAFF. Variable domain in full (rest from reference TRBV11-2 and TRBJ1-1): EAGVAQSPRYKIIEKRQSVAFWCNPISGHATLYWYQQILGQGPKLLIQFQNNGVVDDSQLPKDRFSAERLKGVDSTLKIQPAKLEDSAVYLCASSQVAANTEAFFGQGTRLTVV.

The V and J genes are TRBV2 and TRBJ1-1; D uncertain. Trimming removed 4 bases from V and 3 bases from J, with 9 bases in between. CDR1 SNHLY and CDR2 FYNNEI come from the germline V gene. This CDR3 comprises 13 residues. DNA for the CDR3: TGTGCCAGCAGTGTAAGCAGGTACACTGAAGCTTTCTTT. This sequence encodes CASSVSRYTEAFF.

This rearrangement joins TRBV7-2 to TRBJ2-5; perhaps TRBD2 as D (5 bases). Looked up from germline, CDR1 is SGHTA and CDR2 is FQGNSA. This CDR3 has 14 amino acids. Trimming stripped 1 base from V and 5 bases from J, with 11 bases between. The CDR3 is CASSLGSGEETQYF. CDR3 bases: TGTGCCAGCAGCTTAGGGTCCGGGGAGGAGACCCAGTACTTC.

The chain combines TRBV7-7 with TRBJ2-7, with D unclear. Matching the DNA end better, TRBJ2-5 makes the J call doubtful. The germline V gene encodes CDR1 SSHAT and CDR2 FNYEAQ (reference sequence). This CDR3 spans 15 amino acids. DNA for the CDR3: TGTGCCAGCAGCTTAGATGGGCAGAAGGGAGAGACCCAGTACTTC. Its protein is CASSLDGQKGETQYF.

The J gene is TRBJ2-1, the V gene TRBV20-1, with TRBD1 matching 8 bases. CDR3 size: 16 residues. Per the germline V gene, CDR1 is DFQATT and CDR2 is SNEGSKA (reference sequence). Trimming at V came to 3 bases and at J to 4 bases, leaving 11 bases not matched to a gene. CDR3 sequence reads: CSASTLAGGIYNEQFF. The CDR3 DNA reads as TGCAGTGCTAGTACATTGGCAGGGGGCATTTACAATGAGCAGTTCTTC.

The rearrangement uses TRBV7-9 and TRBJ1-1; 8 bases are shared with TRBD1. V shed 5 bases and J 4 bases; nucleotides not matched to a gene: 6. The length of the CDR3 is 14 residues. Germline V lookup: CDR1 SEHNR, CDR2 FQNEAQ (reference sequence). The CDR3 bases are TGTGCCAGCAGCACAACAGGGGGGAGCACTGAAGCTTTCTTT. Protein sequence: CASSTTGGSTEAFF.

The CDR3 bases are TGCGCCAGCAGCCGGACAGACGGGGCCAACGTCCTGACTTTC. Its translation: CASSRTDGANVLTF. The rearrangement uses TRBV5-1 and TRBJ2-6, with D possibly TRBD1 on 6 matching bases. The CDR3 has 14 amino acids. V lost 4 bases, J lost 4 bases, and 9 bases lay in between. Per germline, CDR1 SGHRS and CDR2 YFSETQ.

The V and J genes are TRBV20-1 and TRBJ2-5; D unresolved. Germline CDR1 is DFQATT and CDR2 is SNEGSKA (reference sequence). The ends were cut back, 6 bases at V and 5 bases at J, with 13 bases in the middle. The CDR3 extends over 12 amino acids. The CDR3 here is CSAPWARETQYF. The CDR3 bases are TGCAGTGCCCCCTGGGCCAGGGAGACCCAGTACTTC.

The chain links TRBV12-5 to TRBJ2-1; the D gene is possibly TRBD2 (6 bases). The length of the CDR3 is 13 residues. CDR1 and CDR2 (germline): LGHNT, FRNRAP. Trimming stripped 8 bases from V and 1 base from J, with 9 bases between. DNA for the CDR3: TGTGCTAGTCTGGAGGGGTCCTACAATGAGCAGTTCTTC. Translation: CASLEGSYNEQFF.

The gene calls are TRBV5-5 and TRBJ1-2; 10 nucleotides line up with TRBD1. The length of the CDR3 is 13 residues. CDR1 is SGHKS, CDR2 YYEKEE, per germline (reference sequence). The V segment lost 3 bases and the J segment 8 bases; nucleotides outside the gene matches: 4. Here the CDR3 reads CASSYDRGQGYTF. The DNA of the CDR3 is TGTGCCAGCAGCTACGACAGGGGGCAAGGCTACACCTTC.

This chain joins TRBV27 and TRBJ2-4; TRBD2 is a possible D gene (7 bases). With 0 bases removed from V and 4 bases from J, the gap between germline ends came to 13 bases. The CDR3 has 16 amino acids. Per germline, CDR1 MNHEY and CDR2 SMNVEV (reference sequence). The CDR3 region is CASSLSWGGAKNIQYF. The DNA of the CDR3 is TGTGCCAGCAGTTTATCGTGGGGGGGCGCGAAAAACATTCAGTACTTC.

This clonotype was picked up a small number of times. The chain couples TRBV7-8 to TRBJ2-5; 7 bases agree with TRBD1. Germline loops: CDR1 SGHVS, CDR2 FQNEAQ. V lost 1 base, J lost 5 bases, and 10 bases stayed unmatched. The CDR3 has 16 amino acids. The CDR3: CASSLGVYQGGETQYF. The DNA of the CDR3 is TGTGCCAGCAGCTTAGGTGTCTACCAAGGGGGCGAGACCCAGTACTTC.

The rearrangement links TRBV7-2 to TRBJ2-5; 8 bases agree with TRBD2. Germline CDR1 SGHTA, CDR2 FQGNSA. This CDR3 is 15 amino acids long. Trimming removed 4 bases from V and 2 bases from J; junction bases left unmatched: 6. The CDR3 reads CASSWGLVQQETQYF. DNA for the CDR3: TGTGCCAGCAGCTGGGGACTAGTTCAACAAGAGACCCAGTACTTC.

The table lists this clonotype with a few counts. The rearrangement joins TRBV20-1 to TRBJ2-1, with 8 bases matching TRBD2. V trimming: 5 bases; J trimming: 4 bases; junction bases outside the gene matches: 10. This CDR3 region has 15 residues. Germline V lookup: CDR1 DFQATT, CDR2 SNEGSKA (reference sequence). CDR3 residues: CSAPKSGGGYNEQFF. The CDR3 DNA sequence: TGCAGTGCTCCGAAAAGCGGGGGAGGGTACAATGAGCAGTTCTTC.

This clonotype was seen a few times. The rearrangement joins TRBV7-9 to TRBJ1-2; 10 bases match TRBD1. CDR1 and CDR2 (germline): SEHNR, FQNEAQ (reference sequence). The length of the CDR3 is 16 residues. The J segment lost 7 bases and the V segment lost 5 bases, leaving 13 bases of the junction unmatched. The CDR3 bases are TGTGCCAGCAGCCAGTTGACAGGGGGCGCAGAAGGTGGCTACACCTTC. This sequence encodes CASSQLTGGAEGGYTF.

The CDR3 sequence: CASSHRGGSGYEQYF. The DNA of the CDR3 is TGCGCCAGCAGCCACAGGGGGGGATCGGGCTACGAGCAGTACTTC. The chain has TRBV4-1 and TRBJ2-7, with D perhaps TRBD1 or TRBD2 (7 bases each). V shed 3 bases and J shed 3 bases, with 15 bases lying between them. The germline V gene has CDR1 MGHRA and CDR2 YSYEKL. The CDR3 extends over 15 amino acids.